This record looks at one T cell receptor (beta chain) sequence and its context. Use of 60 Vbeta and 13 Jbeta primers characterized the PCR. Produced via immunoSEQ multiplex PCR; TCRdb's table is partial and in-frame only. The sample has roughly 140,000 clones; more than 65% are singletons. The CDR3 runs to 15 residues. J gave up 8 bases and V 2 bases, and 7 bases lay outside the gene matches. CDR1 and CDR2 from the germline V gene are MNHNY and SVGAGI (reference sequence). This sample was taken from a study of cytomegalovirus exposure and HLA in healthy donors. This TCR was sampled from a man aged 30 to 45 in good health and CMV-seropositive. The sequenced material came from PBMCs. The chain couples TRBV6-6 to TRBJ1-2; 11 bases map to TRBD1. CDR3 nucleotide sequence: TGTGCCAGCAGTTACCCTCGGGACAGGGGGAACGGCTACACCTTC. Its translation is CASSYPRDRGNGYTF.